These T cell receptor beta chains were read from a single sample in a study of Ad26.COV2.S vaccination and SARS-CoV-2 variants. Measured with immunoSEQ multiplex PCR; TCRdb has only the in-frame clones, and not every one. The sample records under 400,000 clones, roughly 87% being singletons. This material consisted of peripheral blood, taken in a trial of Ad26.COV2.S vaccine versus placebo. These receptors were obtained from a person aged 18-60 years who received the Ad26.COV2.S COVID-19 vaccine or a placebo. Each CDR3 is given with its conserved first and last residue. The order of the fields is J gene, V gene, clone size, D gene, CDR3 protein, CDR3 DNA. D genes are given only for firm matches. A clone size is listed for some rows: how often the clone was seen (once, few, many), or a class if it is expanded.

J: TRBJ1-1; V: TRBV9; size: -; D: -; CDR3: CASNDGQRYTEAFF; DNA: TGTGCCAGCAATGATGGACAACGTTACACTGAAGCTTTCTTT
J: TRBJ2-5; V: TRBV18; size: once; D: -; CDR3: CASSPPENLQGETQYF; DNA: TGTGCCAGCTCACCCCCAGAGAATTTACAAGGGGAGACCCAGTACTTC
J: TRBJ1-2; V: TRBV7-9; size: -; D: -; CDR3: CASSLEQANYGYTF; DNA: TGTGCCAGCAGCTTAGAACAGGCTAACTATGGCTACACCTTC
J: TRBJ1-2; V: TRBV10-3; size: -; D: -; CDR3: CATIGTQPNYGYTF; DNA: TGTGCCACCATTGGGACACAACCTAACTATGGCTACACCTTC
J: TRBJ1-2; V: TRBV7-2; size: -; D: -; CDR3: CASSLVPATDPNYGYTF; DNA: TGTGCCAGCAGCTTAGTGCCGGCGACGGACCCTAACTATGGCTACACCTTC
J: TRBJ2-1; V: TRBV5-5; size: -; D: -; CDR3: CASSLEGRYYNEQFF; DNA: TGTGCCAGCAGCTTAGAAGGGCGGTACTACAATGAGCAGTTCTTC
J: TRBJ1-2; V: TRBV2; size: -; D: TRBD1; CDR3: CASNPQGALYGYTF; DNA: TGTGCCAGCAACCCACAGGGGGCCCTCTATGGCTACACCTTC
J: TRBJ2-3; V: TRBV4-1; size: -; D: TRBD2; CDR3: CASSQETGLAMTDTQYF; DNA: TGCGCCAGCAGCCAAGAAACCGGACTAGCGATGACAGATACGCAGTATTTT
J: TRBJ2-7; V: TRBV29-1; size: -; D: -; CDR3: CSVEEDTPSSYEQYF; DNA: TGCAGCGTTGAAGAGGACACTCCTAGCTCCTACGAGCAGTACTTC
J: TRBJ2-3; V: TRBV9; size: -; D: TRBD1; CDR3: CASSVEVGTVTDTQYF; DNA: TGTGCCAGCAGCGTAGAAGTTGGGACAGTCACAGATACGCAGTATTTT
J: TRBJ1-3; V: TRBV2; size: -; D: -; CDR3: CASSEAQISGNTIYF; DNA: TGTGCCAGCAGTGAAGCGCAGATTTCTGGAAACACCATATATTTT
J: TRBJ2-7; V: TRBV7-2; size: -; D: -; CDR3: CASSFGPGDYEQYF; DNA: TGTGCCAGCAGCTTCGGGCCTGGCGACTACGAGCAGTACTTC
J: TRBJ1-5; V: TRBV19; size: -; D: -; CDR3: CASQPLGGDQPQHF; DNA: TGTGCCAGCCAACCTCTCGGAGGGGATCAGCCCCAGCATTTT
J: TRBJ2-1; V: TRBV6-6; size: -; D: -; CDR3: CASIRGLYNEQFF; DNA: TGTGCCAGCATCCGCGGGCTTTACAATGAGCAGTTCTTC
J: TRBJ2-7; V: TRBV5-1; size: -; D: -; CDR3: CASSLTPSYEQYF; DNA: TGCGCCAGCAGCTTAACCCCCTCCTACGAGCAGTACTTC
J: TRBJ1-1; V: TRBV9; size: -; D: -; CDR3: CASSRQNTEAFF; DNA: TGTGCCAGCAGCAGACAGAACACTGAAGCTTTCTTT
J: TRBJ2-3; V: TRBV18; size: once; D: -; CDR3: CASSPGDGRTDTQYF; DNA: TGTGCCAGCTCACCGGGAGACGGACGCACAGATACGCAGTATTTT
J: TRBJ2-2; V: TRBV30; size: -; D: -; CDR3: CAWGVGELFF; DNA: TGTGCCTGGGGGGTCGGGGAGCTGTTTTTT
J: TRBJ1-2; V: TRBV7-2; size: -; D: TRBD1; CDR3: CASSAWDRENGYTF; DNA: TGTGCCAGCAGCGCATGGGACAGGGAAAATGGCTACACCTTC
J: TRBJ1-1; V: TRBV30; size: -; D: -; CDR3: CAWSVPENTEAFF; DNA: TGTGCCTGGAGTGTACCAGAGAACACTGAAGCTTTCTTT
J: TRBJ1-4; V: TRBV7-2; size: -; D: TRBD1; CDR3: CASSLKGAGVKLFF; DNA: TGTGCCAGCAGCTTAAAGGGGGCTGGTGTAAAACTGTTTTTT
J: TRBJ2-7; V: TRBV5-8; size: -; D: -; CDR3: CASRGRVSRRGDYEQYF; DNA: TGTGCCAGCAGAGGTCGGGTATCACGTCGAGGGGACTACGAGCAGTACTTC
J: TRBJ2-4; V: TRBV7-9; size: -; D: -; CDR3: CASSPIPGRGQNRGNIQYF; DNA: TGTGCCAGCAGCCCGATACCCGGCAGGGGACAAAACCGGGGAAACATTCAGTACTTC
J: TRBJ2-1; V: TRBV27; size: -; D: TRBD1; CDR3: CASSLGGDRGINEQFF; DNA: TGTGCCAGCAGTCTTGGGGGCGACAGGGGGATCAATGAGCAGTTCTTC
J: TRBJ1-1; V: TRBV5-1; size: -; D: -; CDR3: CASSFSPSLMNTEAFF; DNA: TGCGCCAGCAGCTTCTCACCCAGCCTAATGAACACTGAAGCTTTCTTT
J: TRBJ2-1; V: TRBV7-6; size: -; D: -; CDR3: CASSQLLAYPLHEQFF; DNA: TGTGCCAGCAGCCAATTGCTAGCGTACCCCTTGCATGAGCAGTTCTTC
J: TRBJ2-3; V: TRBV20-1; size: once; D: -; CDR3: CSASMVTDTQYF; DNA: TGCAGTGCTAGTATGGTTACAGATACGCAGTATTTT
J: TRBJ2-3; V: TRBV29-1; size: -; D: -; CDR3: CSVDADRLTDTQYF; DNA: TGCAGCGTTGACGCTGACAGGCTCACAGATACGCAGTATTTT
J: TRBJ1-3; V: TRBV14; size: -; D: -; CDR3: CASSQVRTWGNTIYF; DNA: TGTGCCAGCAGCCAAGTCCGGACTTGGGGAAACACCATATATTTT
J: TRBJ1-1; V: TRBV12-3/TRBV12-4; size: -; D: -; CDR3: CASTGGEAEAFF; DNA: TGTGCCAGCACCGGGGGGGAGGCTGAAGCTTTCTTT
J: TRBJ1-2; V: TRBV5-8; size: -; D: TRBD1; CDR3: CASSGDRDGYTF; DNA: TGTGCCAGCAGCGGGGACAGGGACGGCTACACCTTC
J: TRBJ1-1; V: TRBV2; size: -; D: TRBD1; CDR3: CASTTGTGSGEAFF; DNA: TGTGCCAGCACCACCGGGACAGGGTCTGGTGAAGCTTTCTTT
J: TRBJ1-1; V: TRBV6-6; size: -; D: -; CDR3: CASSYTDRMNTEAFF; DNA: TGTGCCAGCAGTTACACAGACAGAATGAACACTGAAGCTTTCTTT
J: TRBJ2-1; V: TRBV4-2; size: -; D: -; CDR3: CASSQDANNEQFF; DNA: TGTGCCAGCAGCCAAGATGCTAACAATGAGCAGTTCTTC
J: TRBJ1-2; V: TRBV29-1; size: -; D: -; CDR3: CSVEVDSPRPGAEGYTF; DNA: TGCAGCGTTGAAGTCGATTCTCCACGGCCGGGGGCAGAGGGCTACACCTTC
J: TRBJ2-3; V: TRBV4-2; size: -; D: TRBD2; CDR3: CASSQDGLAITDTQYF; DNA: TGTGCCAGCAGCCAAGATGGACTAGCGATCACAGATACGCAGTATTTT
J: TRBJ2-6; V: TRBV4-3; size: -; D: TRBD2; CDR3: CASSNSGGPSGANVLTF; DNA: TGCGCCAGCAGTAATAGCGGGGGGCCCTCTGGGGCCAACGTCCTGACTTTC
J: TRBJ1-2; V: TRBV5-1; size: -; D: -; CDR3: CASSLELDAYYGYTF; DNA: TGCGCCAGCAGCCTAGAGTTGGACGCTTACTATGGCTACACCTTC
J: TRBJ1-1; V: TRBV9; size: -; D: TRBD1; CDR3: CASSSIGGTGEF; DNA: TGTGCCAGCAGCTCCATTGGGGGGACAGGGGAATTT
J: TRBJ2-1; V: TRBV5-1; size: once; D: -; CDR3: CASSRRPGAISYNEQFF; DNA: TGCGCCAGCAGTCGCCGACCGGGGGCCATCTCCTACAATGAGCAGTTCTTC
J: TRBJ1-1; V: TRBV27; size: -; D: TRBD1; CDR3: CASSLGTGFVTEAFF; DNA: TGTGCCAGCAGTCTCGGGACAGGTTTTGTAACTGAAGCTTTCTTT